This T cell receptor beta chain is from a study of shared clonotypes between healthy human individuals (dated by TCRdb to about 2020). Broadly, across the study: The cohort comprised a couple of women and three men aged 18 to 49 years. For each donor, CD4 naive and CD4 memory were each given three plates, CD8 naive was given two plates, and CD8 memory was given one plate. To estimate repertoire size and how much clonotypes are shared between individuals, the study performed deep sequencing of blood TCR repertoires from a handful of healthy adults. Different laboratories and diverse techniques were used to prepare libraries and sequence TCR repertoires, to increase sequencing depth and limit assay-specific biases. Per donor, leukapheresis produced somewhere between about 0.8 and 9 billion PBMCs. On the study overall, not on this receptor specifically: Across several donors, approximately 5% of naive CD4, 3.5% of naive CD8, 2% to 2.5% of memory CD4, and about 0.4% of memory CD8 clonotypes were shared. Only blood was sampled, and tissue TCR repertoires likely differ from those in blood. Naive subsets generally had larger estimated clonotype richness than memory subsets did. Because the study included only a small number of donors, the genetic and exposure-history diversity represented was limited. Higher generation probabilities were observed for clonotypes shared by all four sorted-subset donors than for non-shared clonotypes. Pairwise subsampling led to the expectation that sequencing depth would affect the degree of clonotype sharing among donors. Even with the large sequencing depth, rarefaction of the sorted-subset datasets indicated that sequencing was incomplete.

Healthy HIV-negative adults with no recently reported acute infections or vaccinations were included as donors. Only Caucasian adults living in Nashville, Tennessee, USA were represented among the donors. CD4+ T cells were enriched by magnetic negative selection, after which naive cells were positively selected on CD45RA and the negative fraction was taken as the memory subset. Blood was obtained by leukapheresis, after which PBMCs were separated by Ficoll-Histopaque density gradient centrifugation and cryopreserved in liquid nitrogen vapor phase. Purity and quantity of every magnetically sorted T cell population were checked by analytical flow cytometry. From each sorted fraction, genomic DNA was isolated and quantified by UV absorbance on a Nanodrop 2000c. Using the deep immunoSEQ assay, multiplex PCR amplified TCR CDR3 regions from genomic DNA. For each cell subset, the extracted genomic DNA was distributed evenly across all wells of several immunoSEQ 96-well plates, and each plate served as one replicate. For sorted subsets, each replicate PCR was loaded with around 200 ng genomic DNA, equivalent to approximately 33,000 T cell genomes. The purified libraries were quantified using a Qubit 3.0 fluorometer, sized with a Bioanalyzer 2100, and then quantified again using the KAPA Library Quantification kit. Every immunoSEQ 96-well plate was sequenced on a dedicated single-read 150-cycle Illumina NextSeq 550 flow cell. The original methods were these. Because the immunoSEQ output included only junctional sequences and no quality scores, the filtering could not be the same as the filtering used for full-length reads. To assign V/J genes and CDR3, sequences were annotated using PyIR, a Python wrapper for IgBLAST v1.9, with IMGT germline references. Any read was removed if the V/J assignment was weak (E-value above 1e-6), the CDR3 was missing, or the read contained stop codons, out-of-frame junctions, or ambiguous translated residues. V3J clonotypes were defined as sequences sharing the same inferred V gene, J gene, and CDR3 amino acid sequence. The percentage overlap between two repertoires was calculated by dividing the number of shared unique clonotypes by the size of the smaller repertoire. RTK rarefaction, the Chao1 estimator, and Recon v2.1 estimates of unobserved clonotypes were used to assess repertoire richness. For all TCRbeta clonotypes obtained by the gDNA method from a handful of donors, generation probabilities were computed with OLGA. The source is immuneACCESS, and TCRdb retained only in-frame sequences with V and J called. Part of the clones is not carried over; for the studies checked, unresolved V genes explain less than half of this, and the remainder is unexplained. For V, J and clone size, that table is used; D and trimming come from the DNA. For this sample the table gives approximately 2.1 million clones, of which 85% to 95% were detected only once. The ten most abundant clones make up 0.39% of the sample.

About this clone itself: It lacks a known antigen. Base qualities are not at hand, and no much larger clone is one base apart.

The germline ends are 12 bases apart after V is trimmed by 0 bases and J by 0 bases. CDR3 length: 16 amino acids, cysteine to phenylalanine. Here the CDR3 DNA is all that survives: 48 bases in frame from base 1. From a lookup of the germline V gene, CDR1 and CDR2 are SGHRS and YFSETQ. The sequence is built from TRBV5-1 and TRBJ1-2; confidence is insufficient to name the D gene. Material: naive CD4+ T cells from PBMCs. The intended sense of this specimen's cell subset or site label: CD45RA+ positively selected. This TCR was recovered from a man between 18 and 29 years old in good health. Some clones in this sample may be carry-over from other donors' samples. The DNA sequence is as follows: TGCGCCAGCAGCTTGGGGTGGGAGGAGACTAACTATGGCTACACCTTC. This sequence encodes CASSLGWEETNYGYTF.